Listed here are 27 T cell receptor beta chains from one sample, sequenced in a study of T-cell memory formation after mild COVID-19 (dated by TCRdb to the early 2020s). Library preparation was by 5' RACE. Instrument on record: Illumina NovaSeq 6000. TCRdb trimmed the raw reads at Q25, called clones with MiXCR and kept productive beta chains. Rows merge per CDR3 protein into single entries with the most common DNA and genes. The sample profile shows about 210,000 distinct CDR3 sequences; roughly a tenth of them were found once. Under 3.5% of the sample comes from the top ten. Sequencing input: PBMCs or a T cell subset sorted from them (not recorded which). The receptors shown here come from a man aged 18 to 29 who had mild COVID-19 (a few samples of this study predate the infection). The sample titles of this study are shuffled in the database, so cell type and time point are left out; the donor was told from shared clones.

This clonotype was seen a few times. As DNA, the CDR3 is TGTGCCAGCGGGCGGGTGAACACTGAAGCTTTCTTT. Translated: CASGRVNTEAFF. This chain joins TRBV6-2 or TRBV6-3 and TRBJ1-1; D is unresolved. Germline assignment: CDR1 MNHEY and CDR2 SVGEGT. This CDR3 has 12 residues. The germline V and J ends were trimmed by 8 bases and 0 bases, with 7 bases remaining between them.

This chain links TRBV21-1 with TRBJ1-5; TRBD1, the table's D call, lacks a check against the DNA. TRBV21-1 is a recognized pseudogene. The CDR3 sequence is 16 residues long. CDR3 DNA: TGTGCCAGCAGCTACAGGGACAGGCATCGCAATCAGCCCCAGCATTTT. Protein: CASSYRDRHRNQPQHF.

This chain links TRBV5-1 with TRBJ2-5; D perhaps matches TRBD1 (8 bases). The CDR3 spans 15 residues. Germline V CDR1 and CDR2: SGHRS, YFSETQ. The V and J ends lost 0 bases and 4 bases respectively, with 13 bases between them. This chain's CDR3 is CASSLVTGGAETQYF. In nucleotides, the CDR3 is TGCGCCAGCAGCTTGGTTACAGGGGGGGCAGAGACCCAGTACTTC.

The table lists this clonotype with many counts. The J gene is TRBJ2-1, the V gene TRBV7-2; D gene uncertain. Germline CDR1 and CDR2: SGHTA and FQGNSA. Trimming pared 1 base from V and 4 bases from J, leaving 11 bases between. CDR3 length: 15 residues. CDR3 region: CASSLVVGRYNEQFF. In DNA, the CDR3 is TGTGCCAGCAGCTTAGTCGTCGGGCGTTACAATGAGCAGTTCTTC.

As for this clonotype: The DNA is left out, because the CDR3 cannot be placed on it with certainty; the CDR3 is given as TCRdb lists it. The chain has TRBV5-1 and TRBJ2-2; the D call in the table, TRBD1, was not verified against the DNA. CDR1 and CDR2 from the germline V gene are SGHRS and YFSETQ. The CDR3 sequence runs 15 residues, both termini included. This chain's CDR3 is CASSFGPGNTGELFF.

This clonotype came up a few times. The V gene is TRBV7-2, the J gene TRBJ1-1; 7 bases agree with TRBD1. The CDR3 has 15 residues. V lost 5 bases, J lost 0 bases, and 6 bases stayed unmatched. The V gene's germline CDR1 is SGHTA and CDR2 FQGNSA. This chain's CDR3 is CASSPSGQLNTEAFF. The CDR3 coding sequence is TGTGCCAGCAGCCCGTCGGGACAGCTGAACACTGAAGCTTTCTTT.

This clonotype appeared a few times. This chain joins TRBV11-2 and TRBJ1-5; tentatively, D is TRBD1 (5 bases). Germline CDR1 reads SGHAT; CDR2 reads FQNNGV. CDR3 length equals 16 residues. V dropped 1 base and J dropped 2 bases, with 12 bases sitting between them. The CDR3, as DNA: TGTGCCAGCAGCTTAGGCCAGGGATGGGGCAATCAGCCCCAGCATTTT. Its protein is CASSLGQGWGNQPQHF.

The table lists this clonotype with a few counts. The V call is TRBV28, the J call TRBJ2-7; TRBD1 matches at 8 bases. Trimming at V came to 3 bases and at J to 3 bases, leaving 4 bases not matched to a gene. From germline, CDR1 is MDHEN and CDR2 SYDVKM. CDR3 length: 14 residues. The CDR3 loop reads CASSFIGQGYEQYV. The CDR3 coding sequence is TGTGCCAGCAGTTTTATAGGACAGGGCTACGAGCAGTACGTC.

CDR3 DNA sequence: TGCAGTGCTACTGGACGGACCTACGAGCAGTACTTC. This translates into CSATGRTYEQYF. The V and J genes are TRBV20-1 and TRBJ2-7; D call uncertain. Between the trimmed V and J ends, which lost 4 bases and 2 bases, there was a span of 9 bases. This CDR3 contains 12 residues. Germline V gives CDR1 DFQATT, CDR2 SNEGSKA (reference sequence).

This clonotype was observed a few times. V usage is TRBV3-1 and J usage is TRBJ2-7; 9 nucleotides line up with TRBD1. This CDR3 is 15 amino acids long. Germline V CDR1 and CDR2: LGHDT, YNNKEL (reference sequence). J was trimmed by 0 bases and V by 4 bases; bases with no gene match: 4. The CDR3 here is CASSRTGVISYEQYF. DNA of the CDR3: TGTGCCAGCAGCCGGACAGGGGTAATCTCCTACGAGCAGTACTTC.

DNA for the CDR3: TGCGCCAGCAGCCGAGGGCCAGGGCCCCATTATGGCTACACCTTC. Translated: CASSRGPGPHYGYTF. The V call is TRBV4-3, the J call TRBJ1-2, with D maybe TRBD1 (5 bases). Trimming shortened V by 4 bases and J by 5 bases, and 17 bases separated the two germline ends. Germline V gives CDR1 LGHNA, CDR2 YSLEER. This CDR3 has 15 amino acids.

In its sample, this clonotype was seen a few times. This rearrangement joins TRBV5-1 to TRBJ2-7; 11 bases map to TRBD2. The CDR3 runs 16 residues. Germline V gene lookup returns CDR1 SGHRS and CDR2 YFSETQ. The J segment lost 2 bases and the V segment lost 3 bases, leaving 7 bases of the junction unmatched. The CDR3 DNA reads as TGCGCCAGCAGCTCCCCCGGGACTAGCGGAACCTACGAGCAGTACTTC. Translated, it gives CASSSPGTSGTYEQYF.

There are a few counts of this clonotype. The V gene is TRBV7-2, the J gene TRBJ2-2; TRBD2 might be the D (5 bases). The CDR3 extends over 13 amino acids. Trimming removed 3 bases at V and 6 bases at J, with 8 bases between. CDR1 and CDR2 (germline): SGHTA, FQGNSA. The CDR3 coding sequence is TGTGCCAGCAGCTTCCGGGATGCCGGGGAGCTGTTTTTT. Amino acids: CASSFRDAGELFF.

In this sample, this clonotype turned up a few times. The CDR3 DNA is TGTGCCAGCAGCGTAGGCTTGACCCGCACAGATACGCAGTATTTT. Residues: CASSVGLTRTDTQYF. The chain combines TRBV9 with TRBJ2-3; no clear D. Germline V CDR1 and CDR2: SGDLS, YYNGEE. The CDR3 loop spans 15 amino acids. Trimming removed 0 bases at V and 1 base at J, with 9 bases between.

The chain links TRBV2 to TRBJ1-1; D is unresolved. Germline lookup yields CDR1 SNHLY and CDR2 FYNNEI. V was cut by 7 bases and J by 3 bases, with 6 bases left in between. The CDR3 is 11 residues long. The CDR3 region has the DNA TGTGCCAGCACCGCGTACACTGAAGCTTTCTTT. Translation gives CASTAYTEAFF.

This clonotype has a count of ten or more. The chain carries TRBV7-9 and TRBJ2-3; 10 bases are a match to TRBD2. V was pared by 1 base and J by 1 base, with 5 bases of the junction left unmatched. The germline CDR1 and CDR2 sequences are SEHNR and FQNEAQ (reference sequence). There are 17 residues in the CDR3. CDR3 protein: CASSLVGTSGGTDTQYF. CDR3 nucleotide sequence: TGTGCCAGCAGCTTAGTCGGAACTAGCGGGGGCACAGATACGCAGTATTTT. The full variable domain, completed using reference TRBV7-9 and TRBJ2-3, is DTGVSQNPRHKITKRGQNVTFRCDPISEHNRLYWYRQTLGQGPEFLTYFQNEAQLEKSRLLSDRFSAERPKGSFSTLEIQRTEQGDSAMYLCASSLVGTSGGTDTQYFGPGTRLTVL.

The chain links TRBV3-1 to TRBJ1-1; D is ambiguous. The length of the CDR3 is 13 residues. Germline loops: CDR1 LGHDT, CDR2 YNNKEL (reference sequence). Between the trimmed V and J ends, which lost 2 bases and 7 bases, there was a span of 11 bases. CDR3 in DNA: TGTGCCAGCAGCCAACTCCTTCGCGGTGAAGCTTTCTTT. Translated: CASSQLLRGEAFF.

The chain combines TRBV12-3 or TRBV12-4 with TRBJ2-3, with 10 bases that match TRBD2. This CDR3 region has 16 residues. J lost 6 bases, V lost 5 bases, and 11 bases had no gene match. The CDR3 is CASSRSGGVIVDTQYF. The CDR3 region has the DNA TGTGCCAGCAGTAGAAGCGGGGGGGTAATCGTGGATACGCAGTATTTT.

This clonotype was detected only a few times. J is TRBJ2-1 and V is TRBV11-3; D is perhaps TRBD1 (6 bases). V was shortened by 1 base and J by 5 bases, with 12 bases between the two germline ends. The CDR3 loop spans 15 amino acids. Germline V gene data show CDR1 as SGHNT and CDR2 as YENEEA. The CDR3 sequence: CASSLVHREDNEQFF. For the CDR3, the DNA is TGTGCCAGCAGCTTAGTCCACAGGGAAGACAATGAGCAGTTCTTC. Full variable domain (remainder filled in from reference TRBV11-3 and TRBJ2-1): EAGVVQSPRYKIIEKKQPVAFWCNPISGHNTLYWYLQNLGQGPELLIRYENEEAVDDSQLPKDRFSAERLKGVDSTLKIQPAELGDSAVYLCASSLVHREDNEQFFGPGTRLTVL.

Ten or more counts support this clonotype. This chain joins TRBV5-1 and TRBJ2-7, with D perhaps TRBD1 or TRBD2 (7 bases each). CDR1 and CDR2 from the germline V gene are SGHRS and YFSETQ. The CDR3 spans 15 residues. The ends were cut back, 4 bases at V and 5 bases at J, with 19 bases in the middle. The CDR3 DNA sequence: TGCGCCAGCAGCCCCGGGAGCGGGACAGCTCACGAGCAGTACGTC. It codes for CASSPGSGTAHEQYV.

This clonotype was picked up many times. The genes are TRBV12-3 or TRBV12-4 and TRBJ2-2; D remains unclear. The CDR3 length is 15 residues. V was shortened by 6 bases and J by 0 bases, with 11 bases between the two germline ends. In DNA form, the CDR3 reads TGTGCCAGCAGGACCGGGTTCCCGAACACCGGGGAGCTGTTTTTT. Translated: CASRTGFPNTGELFF.

This clonotype was seen at least ten times. The chain has TRBV5-8 and TRBJ1-5; 7 bases map to TRBD1. V trimming: 5 bases; J trimming: 2 bases; junction bases outside the gene matches: 7. Germline CDR1 and CDR2: SGHTS and YDEGEE. The CDR3 contains 15 residues. The CDR3 loop is CASREYRGGNQPQHF. The DNA of the CDR3 is TGTGCCAGCAGGGAATACAGGGGTGGCAATCAGCCCCAGCATTTT.

This clonotype was seen ten or more times. J is TRBJ1-6 and V is TRBV7-9, with 8 bases identical to TRBD1. J lost 3 bases, V lost 2 bases, and 6 bases had no gene match. CDR1 and CDR2 from the germline V gene are SEHNR and FQNEAQ (reference sequence). The CDR3 spans 17 residues. The CDR3 sequence: CASSLYGTGNYNSPLHF. DNA of the CDR3: TGTGCCAGCAGCTTATACGGGACAGGCAACTATAATTCACCCCTCCACTTT. Filled out from reference TRBV7-9 and TRBJ1-6, the complete variable domain reads DTGVSQNPRHKITKRGQNVTFRCDPISEHNRLYWYRQTLGQGPEFLTYFQNEAQLEKSRLLSDRFSAERPKGSFSTLEIQRTEQGDSAMYLCASSLYGTGNYNSPLHFGNGTRLTVT.

J is TRBJ2-3 and V is TRBV7-2; 13 positions match TRBD2. From germline, CDR1 is SGHTA and CDR2 FQGNSA. The CDR3 is 18 residues long. Trimming at V came to 10 bases and at J to 2 bases, leaving 15 bases not matched to a gene. In DNA form, the CDR3 reads TGTGCCACCAAGCCCGGGACTAGCGGGGTCGTTTTCACAGATACGCAGTATTTT. This sequence encodes CATKPGTSGVVFTDTQYF.

This clonotype has just a few counts. V and J are TRBV7-2 and TRBJ2-7, with 8 bases matching TRBD1. This CDR3 spans 14 amino acids. The germline CDR1 and CDR2 sequences are SGHTA and FQGNSA. V gave up 3 bases and J gave up 6 bases; unmatched junction bases: 7. CDR3 residues: CASSFDTGGGEQYF. The CDR3 nucleotides are TGTGCCAGCAGCTTCGACACAGGGGGAGGCGAGCAGTACTTC.

The sample holds a few counts of this clonotype. V is TRBV7-3 and J is TRBJ2-1; the match to TRBD1 covers 7 bases. The CDR3 is made up of 15 amino acids. Losses at the gene ends were 5 bases for V and 0 bases for J; bases not matched to a gene: 4. CDR1 SGHTA and CDR2 FQGTGA come from the germline V gene. CDR3 coding DNA: TGTGCCAGCAGCCAACAGGGGAGCTCCTACAATGAGCAGTTCTTC. Amino acids: CASSQQGSSYNEQFF.

The chain links TRBV4-3 to TRBJ2-3, with TRBD1 matching over 8 bases. J was trimmed by 5 bases and V by 1 base; bases with no gene match: 8. The germline V gene encodes CDR1 LGHNA and CDR2 YSLEER. The CDR3 covers 16 residues. As DNA, the CDR3 is TGCGCCAGCAGCCAAGGAGCCAGGGGGCGTGGAGATACGCAGTATTTT. Amino acid sequence: CASSQGARGRGDTQYF.